The sequence of this TCR beta chain was determined in a study of persistence of HIV-infected CD4 T cells. About the research overall: Antigen stimulation activated a lower proportion of cells, more of them memory, than anti-CD3/anti-CD28 stimulation. Overall study results and limits: Compared with CD3/CD28-stimulated cells, CMV- and Gag-responding cells showed lower TCRbeta richness.

The immunoSEQ assay was version 4, run in survey mode. Repertoires were generated with immunoSEQ multiplex PCR, while TCRdb's copy carries only in-frame clones and drops some. The sample has 43,000 or so clones, about 90% seen once; the top ten hold 0.95% to 1.1%. Anti-CD3/anti-CD28 beads served as a nonspecific positive control stimulus. Responding CD4+ T cells were sorted by upregulation of both CD40 ligand and CD69. A note on this clone: Its antigen is undetermined.

This CDR3 contains 14 residues. The J segment lost 4 bases and the V segment lost 4 bases, leaving 5 bases of the junction unmatched. Germline CDR1 is SNHLY and CDR2 is FYNNEI. This specimen consisted of CD4+ T cells sorted from PBMCs after roughly 18-hour stimulation, obtained from a patient who received antiretroviral therapy. The receptor comes from an adult man with HIV who was CMV-seropositive. The rearrangement links TRBV2 to TRBJ1-1, with 8 bases matching TRBD1. This chain's CDR3 is CASSGAGGFTEAFF. DNA of the CDR3: TGTGCCAGCAGTGGGGCAGGGGGCTTCACTGAAGCTTTCTTT.